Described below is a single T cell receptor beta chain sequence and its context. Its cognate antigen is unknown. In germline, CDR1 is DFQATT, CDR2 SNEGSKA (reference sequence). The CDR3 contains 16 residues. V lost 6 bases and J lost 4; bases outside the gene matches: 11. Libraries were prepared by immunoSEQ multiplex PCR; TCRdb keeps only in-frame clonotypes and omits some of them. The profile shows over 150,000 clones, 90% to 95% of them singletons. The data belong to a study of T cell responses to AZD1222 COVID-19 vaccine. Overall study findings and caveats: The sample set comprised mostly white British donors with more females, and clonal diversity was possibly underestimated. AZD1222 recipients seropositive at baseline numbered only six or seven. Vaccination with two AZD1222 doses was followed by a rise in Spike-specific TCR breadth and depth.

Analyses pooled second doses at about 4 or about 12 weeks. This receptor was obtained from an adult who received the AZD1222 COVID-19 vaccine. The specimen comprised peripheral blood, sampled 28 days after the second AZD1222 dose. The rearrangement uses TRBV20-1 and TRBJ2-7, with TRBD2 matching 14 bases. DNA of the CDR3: TGCAGTGCAAGTCCCGGGACTAGCGGGAGTAAGTACGAGCAGTACTTC. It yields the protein CSASPGTSGSKYEQYF.